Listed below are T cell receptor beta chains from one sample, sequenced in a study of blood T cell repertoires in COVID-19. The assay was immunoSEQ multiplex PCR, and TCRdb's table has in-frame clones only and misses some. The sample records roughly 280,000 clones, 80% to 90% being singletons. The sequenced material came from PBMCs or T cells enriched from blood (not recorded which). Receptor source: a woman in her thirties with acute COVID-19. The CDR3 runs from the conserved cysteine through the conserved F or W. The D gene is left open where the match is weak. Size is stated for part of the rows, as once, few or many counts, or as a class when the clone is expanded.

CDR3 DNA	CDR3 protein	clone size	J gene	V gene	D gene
TGTGCCAGCTCACCAGATACAGGGCAAACTGAAGCTTTCTTT	CASSPDTGQTEAFF	once	TRBJ1-1	TRBV18	.
TGCGCCAGCAGCCAAGATCAGATTACAGGGCCTCCATCCTACGAGCAGTACTTC	CASSQDQITGPPSYEQYF	few	TRBJ2-7	TRBV4-1	.
TGTGCCAGCAGCTTAGTAGATGATACGCAGTATTTT	CASSLVDDTQYF	.	TRBJ2-3	TRBV11-3	.
TGTGCCAGTAGTAGAGACAGGGGGCGCCCCGGGGAGCTGTTTTTT	CASSRDRGRPGELFF	.	TRBJ2-2	TRBV19	TRBD1
TGTGCCAGCAGCTTAGGCCTAGGCGGGCCAACCTACGAGCAGTACTTC	CASSLGLGGPTYEQYF	.	TRBJ2-7	TRBV13	.
TGTGCCAGCAGTTCGGCGGATAGCAATCAGCCCCAGCATTTT	CASSSADSNQPQHF	.	TRBJ1-5	TRBV28	.
TGTGCCAGCAGTTTAGAGCCCCCAGGGAACACCGGGGAGCTGTTTTTT	CASSLEPPGNTGELFF	.	TRBJ2-2	TRBV27	.
TGTGCCAGTAGTATTACAGGGTTGGATGCTTTCTTT	CASSITGLDAFF	.	TRBJ1-1	TRBV19	.
TGTGCCAGCAGCCAAGAGAGGCGGGACACTGAAGCTTTCTTT	CASSQERRDTEAFF	.	TRBJ1-1	TRBV3-1/TRBV3-2	.
TGCGCCAGCAGCCCCCAAGGGACAGCATTAAACTATGGCTACACCTTC	CASSPQGTALNYGYTF	.	TRBJ1-2	TRBV4-1	TRBD1
TGTGCCTGGAGTGTCGGACAGGGTAATGGCTACACCTTC	CAWSVGQGNGYTF	.	TRBJ1-2	TRBV30	TRBD1
TGTGCCAGCAGTTACGGACAGTATGGCTACACCTTC	CASSYGQYGYTF	.	TRBJ1-2	TRBV28	.
TGTGCCAGCAGCTTTGCACGTAGGGACAGGGGGCAATTTGCCTACAATGAGCAGTTCTTC	CASSFARRDRGQFAYNEQFF	.	TRBJ2-1	TRBV7-8	TRBD1
TGTGCCAGTAGTATAGGTACCGAGGGGGCTGGCACAGATACGCAGTATTTT	CASSIGTEGAGTDTQYF	.	TRBJ2-3	TRBV19	TRBD1
TGTGCCAGCAGCTTCCCCACAGGAGCCAAGGACGGCTACACCTTC	CASSFPTGAKDGYTF	.	TRBJ1-2	TRBV7-9	.
TGTGCCAGCAGCCTGAACAGGGGGACCTACAATGAGCAGTTCTTC	CASSLNRGTYNEQFF	.	TRBJ2-1	TRBV28	TRBD1
TGTGCCAGCTCACCAGCGGGAGCCTACGAGCAGTACTTC	CASSPAGAYEQYF	.	TRBJ2-7	TRBV18	TRBD2
TGTGCCAGCTCACCGCCTAGCGGGAGGGCCACCGGGGAGCTGTTTTTT	CASSPPSGRATGELFF	.	TRBJ2-2	TRBV18	TRBD2
TGTGCCAGCAGCCATGGACTAGCGGACAATGAGCAGTTCTTC	CASSHGLADNEQFF	.	TRBJ2-1	TRBV27	TRBD2
TGTGCCAGCGGGGGACTAGCCGGCCCTTACAATGAGCAGTTCTTC	CASGGLAGPYNEQFF	.	TRBJ2-1	TRBV14	TRBD2
TGTGCCAGTAGTCCCTACGCTGCGGACTATGGCTACACCTTC	CASSPYAADYGYTF	.	TRBJ1-2	TRBV19	.
TGTGCCATCAGTGAGGGCGAGGGCCTACTAACTCTGGGGGGCTACACCTTC	CAISEGEGLLTLGGYTF	.	TRBJ1-2	TRBV10-3	.
TGTGCCAGCAGTTTAACCTCTGTGCGGGAGGGCCTGTATGAGCAGTTCTTC	CASSLTSVREGLYEQFF	.	TRBJ2-1	TRBV27	TRBD2
TGTGCTAGTGGTTTGGTAGACTCTCTCGATGAGCAGTTCTTC	CASGLVDSLDEQFF	.	TRBJ2-1	TRBV12-5	.